This TCR beta chain was recovered during a study of spatial heterogeneity in lung cancer. MiXCR, applied by TCRdb to the 5' RACE reads, yields one record per CDR3 protein. The sample has 45,000 to 55,000 distinct CDR3 sequences; 12% are singletons. This sample's time point: blood at routine non-recurrence follow-up after resection. The CDR3 totals 14 residues. The germline CDR1 and CDR2 sequences are SQVTM and ANQGSEA. V was pared by 5 bases and J by 5 bases, with 19 bases between. The chain employs TRBV29-1 and TRBJ2-7; either TRBD1 or TRBD2 may fit D (6 bases each). The specimen was PBMCs, collected at follow-up. This clonotype was sampled from a male donor with early-stage non-small cell lung cancer. The CDR3 sequence: CSVRKGGGGNEQYF. The CDR3 nucleotides read TGCAGCGTTCGGAAAGGGGGAGGAGGGAACGAGCAGTACTTC.